The rows below give T cell receptor beta chains drawn from one sample of a study of shared clonotypes between healthy human individuals. Measured with immunoSEQ multiplex PCR; TCRdb has only the in-frame clones, and not every one. The sample yields fewer than 850,000 clones, 55% to 75% seen once. The specimen was memory CD4+ T cells sorted from blood. The receptors were gathered from a woman in her 30s in good health. The conserved cysteine and the conserved F or W are not part of the CDR3 here. The D gene is left open where the match is weak.

d_gene: TRBD2
len: 15
v_gene: TRBV19
CDR3aa: ASMGRGASGSFDTQY

d_gene: -
len: 13
v_gene: TRBV11-2
CDR3aa: ASSAPLRGNEKLF

d_gene: TRBD2
len: 14
v_gene: TRBV4-1
CDR3aa: ASSQGRLAGVETQY

d_gene: -
len: 10
v_gene: TRBV29-1
CDR3aa: SVGGGPGELF

d_gene: -
len: 10
v_gene: TRBV28
CDR3aa: ASSALVHEQF

d_gene: TRBD1
len: 13
v_gene: TRBV19
CDR3aa: ASSIRQGSQDTQY

d_gene: TRBD1
len: 12
v_gene: TRBV27
CDR3aa: ASSPRTGQNIQY

d_gene: -
len: 13
v_gene: TRBV19
CDR3aa: ASSPIPAVIDTQY

d_gene: -
len: 11
v_gene: TRBV7-3
CDR3aa: ASSRGSDTEAF

d_gene: -
len: 15
v_gene: TRBV19
CDR3aa: ASSISGIFGASETQY

d_gene: TRBD2
len: 14
v_gene: TRBV5-1
CDR3aa: ASSKQTSGRGDTQY

d_gene: TRBD1
len: 13
v_gene: TRBV2
CDR3aa: ASRAVTGGTGELF

d_gene: TRBD1
len: 13
v_gene: TRBV28
CDR3aa: ASSTVGQSNQPQH

d_gene: -
len: 9
v_gene: TRBV10-3
CDR3aa: AIKGGTEAF

d_gene: -
len: 12
v_gene: TRBV18
CDR3aa: ASSPPSGNTEAF

d_gene: -
len: 13
v_gene: TRBV7-2
CDR3aa: ASSLVGTSGNTIY

d_gene: -
len: 9
v_gene: TRBV30
CDR3aa: AWSPLYEQF

d_gene: -
len: 12
v_gene: TRBV7-2
CDR3aa: ASSPPTAQETQY

d_gene: -
len: 13
v_gene: TRBV18
CDR3aa: ASSPSQFSGNTIY

d_gene: -
len: 13
v_gene: TRBV30
CDR3aa: AWSVGSSRVEKLF

d_gene: -
len: 14
v_gene: TRBV5-1
CDR3aa: ASSLGRGLANTEAF

d_gene: TRBD1
len: 12
v_gene: TRBV5-1
CDR3aa: ASSLVEGASEQY

d_gene: TRBD2
len: 13
v_gene: TRBV28
CDR3aa: ASRTSGNLAETQY

d_gene: -
len: 13
v_gene: TRBV7-7
CDR3aa: ASSPSLSRVGEQF

d_gene: -
len: 13
v_gene: TRBV7-5
CDR3aa: VRSPIRQGANEQY

d_gene: -
len: 13
v_gene: TRBV7-9
CDR3aa: ASSLDTLSNQPQH

d_gene: TRBD2
len: 15
v_gene: TRBV4-2
CDR3aa: ASSQDLLAGGGDEQY

d_gene: -
len: 12
v_gene: TRBV2
CDR3aa: ASSYGGSNQPQH

d_gene: -
len: 14
v_gene: TRBV6-5
CDR3aa: ASSYFHRSGANVLT

d_gene: -
len: 12
v_gene: TRBV5-8
CDR3aa: ASMGRVNNSPLH

d_gene: TRBD1
len: 13
v_gene: TRBV19
CDR3aa: ASSIQGQGYNEQF

d_gene: -
len: 13
v_gene: TRBV27
CDR3aa: ASSFVPPRNTEAF

d_gene: TRBD2
len: 13
v_gene: TRBV30
CDR3aa: AWSVWLAGVGEQF

d_gene: -
len: 11
v_gene: TRBV11-2
CDR3aa: ASSFSGGYEQY

d_gene: -
len: 13
v_gene: TRBV7-8
CDR3aa: ASSLQGYSGNTIY

d_gene: -
len: 17
v_gene: TRBV27
CDR3aa: ASRKDRSGTRSSYNEQF

d_gene: -
len: 14
v_gene: TRBV27
CDR3aa: ASSLSALSSYNEQF

d_gene: TRBD2
len: 11
v_gene: TRBV28
CDR3aa: ASSLAGRDTQY

d_gene: -
len: 13
v_gene: TRBV27
CDR3aa: ASSFARDTYNEQF

d_gene: TRBD2
len: 14
v_gene: TRBV5-6
CDR3aa: ASSPLAGVNFNEQF

d_gene: -
len: 13
v_gene: TRBV18
CDR3aa: ASSSVTGSGAEAF

d_gene: -
len: 12
v_gene: TRBV28
CDR3aa: ASINTPSFYGYT

d_gene: -
len: 12
v_gene: TRBV6-5
CDR3aa: ASSYRVMNTEAF

d_gene: -
len: 11
v_gene: TRBV7-8
CDR3aa: ASSLNRADTQY

d_gene: -
len: 13
v_gene: TRBV28
CDR3aa: ASSLISGGYYEQY

d_gene: -
len: 12
v_gene: TRBV9
CDR3aa: ASSGPKRGETQY

d_gene: TRBD2
len: 13
v_gene: TRBV5-6
CDR3aa: ASSSSGLGSYEQY

d_gene: TRBD1
len: 13
v_gene: TRBV2
CDR3aa: ASSGQGAGSQPQH

d_gene: TRBD1
len: 13
v_gene: TRBV28
CDR3aa: ASSSPGQATYEQY

d_gene: -
len: 14
v_gene: TRBV4-1
CDR3aa: ASSQAEGGFATGYT

d_gene: -
len: 12
v_gene: TRBV19
CDR3aa: ASSGSQGLDTQY

d_gene: -
len: 11
v_gene: TRBV4-1
CDR3aa: ASSRALLGKLF

d_gene: -
len: 11
v_gene: TRBV18
CDR3aa: ASSYEMDTEAF

d_gene: -
len: 11
v_gene: TRBV5-1
CDR3aa: ASSSGLGGKLF

d_gene: -
len: 13
v_gene: TRBV28
CDR3aa: ASSLVMGVGQPQH

d_gene: -
len: 13
v_gene: TRBV19
CDR3aa: ASSIDGGPAREQF

d_gene: -
len: 14
v_gene: TRBV21-1
CDR3aa: ASSKGRGPEGGEQY

d_gene: TRBD2
len: 12
v_gene: TRBV5-4
CDR3aa: ASSQASGTYEQY

d_gene: TRBD2
len: 14
v_gene: TRBV18
CDR3aa: ASSHGASGSVRELF